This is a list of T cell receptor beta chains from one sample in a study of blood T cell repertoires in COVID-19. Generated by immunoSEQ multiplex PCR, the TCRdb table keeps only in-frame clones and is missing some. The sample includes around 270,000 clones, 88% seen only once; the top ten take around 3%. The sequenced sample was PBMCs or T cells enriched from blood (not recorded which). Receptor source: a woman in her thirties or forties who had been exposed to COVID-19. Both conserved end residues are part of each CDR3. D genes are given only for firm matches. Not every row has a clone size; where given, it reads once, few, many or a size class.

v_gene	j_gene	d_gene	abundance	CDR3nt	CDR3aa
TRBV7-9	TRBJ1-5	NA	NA	TGTGCCAGCAGCTTAGGCGGAGGTCAGCCCCAGCATTTT	CASSLGGGQPQHF
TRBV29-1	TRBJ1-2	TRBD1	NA	TGCAGCGTCAGGACAGGGGCCGATTTTGGCTACACCTTC	CSVRTGADFGYTF
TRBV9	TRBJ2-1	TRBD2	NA	TGTGCCAGCAGCCCCGAATTCGGGCTAGCGGGGATTGAGCAGTTCTTC	CASSPEFGLAGIEQFF
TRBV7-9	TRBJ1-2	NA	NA	TGTGCCAGCAGCTGCTGCCAGGGACCGGGGGAAGGCTACACCTTC	CASSCCQGPGEGYTF
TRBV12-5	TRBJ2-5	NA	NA	TGTGCTAGTGCCCCCGGGCGGAGGGCCTTTCAAGAGACCCAGTACTTC	CASAPGRRAFQETQYF
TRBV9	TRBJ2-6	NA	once	TGTGCCAGCAGCTCACCATGGACAGAATTAACCTCTGGGGCCAACGTCCTGACTTTC	CASSSPWTELTSGANVLTF
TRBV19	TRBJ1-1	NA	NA	TGTGCCAGTAGTCCGAGAGTGGGAGGGGCGAACACTGAAGCTTTCTTT	CASSPRVGGANTEAFF
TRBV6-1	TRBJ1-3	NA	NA	TGTGCCAGCAGTGAAGCATTCTGGACAGAGCGTCCTGGAAACACCATATATTTT	CASSEAFWTERPGNTIYF
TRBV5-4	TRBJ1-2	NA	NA	TGTGCCAGCAGCGTGGTCTTAAACTATGGCTACACCTTC	CASSVVLNYGYTF
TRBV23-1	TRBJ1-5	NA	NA	TGCGCCAGCAGTCAATCTTTGCCCTGCGTAGCAGGGAGGATAGACAGAAATCAGCCCCAGCATTTT	CASSQSLPCVAGRIDRNQPQHF
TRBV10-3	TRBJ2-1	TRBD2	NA	TGTGCCATCACTGAAGTAGGGACTAGCAAGAATGAGCAGTTCTTC	CAITEVGTSKNEQFF
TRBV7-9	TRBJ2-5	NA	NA	TGTGCCAGCAGCACATGGACTCTCCAAGAGACCCAGTACTTC	CASSTWTLQETQYF
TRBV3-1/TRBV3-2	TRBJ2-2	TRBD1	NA	TGTGCCAGCAGCCAAGCTCGGGACAGGGCTGGGGAGCTGTTTTTT	CASSQARDRAGELFF
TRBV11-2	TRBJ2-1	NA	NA	TGTGCCAGCAGCTCAGGGGCCCAGAACAATGAGCAGTTCTTC	CASSSGAQNNEQFF
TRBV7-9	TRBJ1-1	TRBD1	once	TGTGCCAGCAGCTTTCCAATCGACAGGGATGAAGCTTTCTTT	CASSFPIDRDEAFF
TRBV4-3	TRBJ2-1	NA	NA	TGCGCCAGCAGCCAAGGGGGGCGAGGGCGGTCCTACAATGAGCAGTTCTTC	CASSQGGRGRSYNEQFF
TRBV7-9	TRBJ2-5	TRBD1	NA	TGTGCCAGCAGCCCCTTCGGGACGACAGGGGGGGAGACCCAGTACTTC	CASSPFGTTGGETQYF
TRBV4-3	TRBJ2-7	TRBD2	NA	TGCGCCAGCAGCCAAGATTCTAGCGGGAGCTCCTACGAGCAGTACTTC	CASSQDSSGSSYEQYF
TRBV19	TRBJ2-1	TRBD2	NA	TGTGCCAGTAGTTCGGCTAGCGGAAACAATGAGCAGTTCTTC	CASSSASGNNEQFF
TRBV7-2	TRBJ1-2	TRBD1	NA	TGTGCCAGCAGCTCCATTACAGGGGGCGCGTTTGGCTACACCTTC	CASSSITGGAFGYTF
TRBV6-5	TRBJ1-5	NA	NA	TGTGCCTGCCGAGGGGCGGGAAATCAGCCCCAGCATTTT	CACRGAGNQPQHF
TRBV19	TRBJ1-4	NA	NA	TGTGACAAAGGCGGGGTCTGTCGGGCAACTAATGAAAAACTGTTTTTT	CDKGGVCRATNEKLFF
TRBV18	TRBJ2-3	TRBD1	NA	TGTGCCAGCTCACTTGACAGGGCCAGTCAAATCACAGATACGCAGTATTTT	CASSLDRASQITDTQYF
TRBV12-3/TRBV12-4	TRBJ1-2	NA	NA	TGTGCCAGCAGTTTGGCCCCAAGTGGCTACACCTTC	CASSLAPSGYTF
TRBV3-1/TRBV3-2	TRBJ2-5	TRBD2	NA	TGTGCCAGCAGGCGGACTAGCGGACGAGAGACCCAGTACTTC	CASRRTSGRETQYF
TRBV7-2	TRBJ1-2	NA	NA	TGTGCCAGCAGCCAGGCCTCGGGACAAGGTTTTTACTATGGCTACACCTTC	CASSQASGQGFYYGYTF
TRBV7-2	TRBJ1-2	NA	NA	TGTGCCAGCAGCTTAGCATATTCCGTCCTTAACTATGGCTACACCTTC	CASSLAYSVLNYGYTF
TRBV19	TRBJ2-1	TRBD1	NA	TGTGCCAGTAGTTCCCGGGACAGGGGTTACAATGAGCAGTTCTTC	CASSSRDRGYNEQFF
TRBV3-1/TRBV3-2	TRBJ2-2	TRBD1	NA	TGTGCCAGCAGCCAGAGGGACAGGGGCGCCGGGGAGCTGTTTTTT	CASSQRDRGAGELFF
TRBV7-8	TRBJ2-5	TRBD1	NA	TGTGCCAGCAGACATACAGGGGCGCGGGAGACCCAGTACTTC	CASRHTGARETQYF